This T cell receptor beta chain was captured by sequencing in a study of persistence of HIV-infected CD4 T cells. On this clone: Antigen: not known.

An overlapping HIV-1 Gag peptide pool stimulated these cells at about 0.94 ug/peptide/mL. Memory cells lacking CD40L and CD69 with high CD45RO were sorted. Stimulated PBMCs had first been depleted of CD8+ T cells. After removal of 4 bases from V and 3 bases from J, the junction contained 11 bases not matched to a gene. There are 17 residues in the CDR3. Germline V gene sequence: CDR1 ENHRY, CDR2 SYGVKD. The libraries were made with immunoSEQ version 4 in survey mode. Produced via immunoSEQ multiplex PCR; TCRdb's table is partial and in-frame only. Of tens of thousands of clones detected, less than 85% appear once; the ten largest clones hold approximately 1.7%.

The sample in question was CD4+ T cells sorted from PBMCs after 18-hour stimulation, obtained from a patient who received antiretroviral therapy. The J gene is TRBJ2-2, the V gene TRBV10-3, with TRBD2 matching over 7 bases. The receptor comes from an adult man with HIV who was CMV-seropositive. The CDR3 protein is CAISGPPRDYYTGELFF. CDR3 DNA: TGTGCCATCAGTGGCCCTCCCCGGGACTACTACACCGGGGAGCTGTTTTTT.